The 10 T cell receptor beta chains below all came from one sample that was sequenced in a study of T cell repertoires in cytomegalovirus infection. In TCRdb, the reads were re-called with MiXCR into one record per CDR3 protein. The table lists about 300,000 distinct CDR3 sequences, 25% of them singletons. Input material: PBMCs. All receptors come from a human donor in good health (CMV status not recorded). Some clones in this sample may be carry-over from other donors' samples.

The chain recombines TRBV5-1 with TRBJ1-6, with D perhaps TRBD1 (6 bases). Germline CDR1 is SGHRS and CDR2 is YFSETQ. Between the trimmed V and J ends, which lost 4 bases and 12 bases, there was a span of 17 bases. This CDR3 comprises 14 residues. The CDR3 region is CASSTGTRERPLHF. The CDR3 nucleotides are TGCGCCAGCAGCACCGGGACACGAGAAAGACCCCTCCACTTT. Looking up the rest from reference TRBV5-1 and TRBJ1-6 gives the full variable domain: KAGVTQTPRYLIKTRGQQVTLSCSPISGHRSVSWYQQTPGQGLQFLFEYFSETQRNKGNFPGRFSGRQFSNSRSEMNVSTLELGDSALYLCASSTGTRERPLHFGNGTRLTVT.

The gene calls are TRBV6-5 and TRBJ2-1, with D maybe TRBD1 (7 bases). Germline V gives CDR1 MNHEY, CDR2 SVGAGI. The V end was cut by 0 bases, the J end by 7 bases, with 16 bases between. The CDR3 is 16 residues long. The CDR3 region has the DNA TGTGCCAGCAGTTACTCGGGTGGAGGGGGCTGGAATGAGCAGTTCTTC. It specifies CASSYSGGGGWNEQFF.

The chain has TRBV6-2 or TRBV6-3 and TRBJ2-6, with no clear D. V was trimmed by 6 bases and J by 0 bases, leaving 9 bases between them. CDR3 length: 15 residues. CDR1 and CDR2 (germline): MNHEY, SVGEGT. The CDR3 reads CASSRISSGANVLTF. In nucleotides, the CDR3 is TGTGCCAGCAGCCGGATAAGCTCTGGGGCCAACGTCCTGACTTTC.

This clonotype occurred many times. The chain is built from TRBV28 and TRBJ2-5, with 15 bases identical to TRBD2. The CDR3 totals 18 residues. The germline gives CDR1 MDHEN, CDR2 SYDVKM. Germline trimming cut 6 bases from V and 2 bases from J; bases unmatched to any gene: 10. The CDR3, as DNA: TGTGCCAGCAGCCCTTCCGGGACTAGCGGGAGGATGCAAGAGACCCAGTACTTC. It translates to CASSPSGTSGRMQETQYF.

This chain uses TRBV28 with TRBJ2-5; 10 positions match TRBD2. Germline CDR1 MDHEN, CDR2 SYDVKM. The V segment lost 4 bases and the J segment 5 bases; nucleotides outside the gene matches: 7. The CDR3 length is 15 residues. This CDR3 reads CASSSWTSGPETQYF. DNA for the CDR3: TGTGCCAGCAGTTCCTGGACTAGCGGCCCCGAGACCCAGTACTTC.

This CDR3 reads CASSSGSNEQFF. The CDR3 DNA reads as TGTGCCAGCAGCAGTGGATCCAATGAGCAGTTCTTC. The V call is TRBV5-4, the J call TRBJ2-1; no firm D call. The CDR3 runs to 12 residues. Trimming removed 4 bases from V and 6 bases from J, with 8 bases in between. Germline CDR1 is SGHNT and CDR2 is YYREEE (reference sequence). Looking up the rest from reference TRBV5-4 and TRBJ2-1 gives the full variable domain: ETGVTQSPTHLIKTRGQQVTLRCSSQSGHNTVSWYQQALGQGPQFIFQYYREEENGRGNFPPRFSGLQFPNYSSELNVNALELDDSALYLCASSSGSNEQFFGPGTRLTVL.

This clonotype has a count of ten or more. The chain uses TRBV7-8 and TRBJ2-3; D is unresolved. V gave up 1 base and J gave up 11 bases, with 13 bases separating them. Germline CDR1 is SGHVS and CDR2 is FQNEAQ. The CDR3 contains 13 residues. The CDR3 sequence is CASSLETGIWQYF. CDR3 in DNA: TGTGCCAGCAGCTTAGAGACTGGGATCTGGCAGTATTTT.

With regard to this clonotype: No conserved phenylalanine or tryptophan is present at the end of the CDR3, so a read error is the likely explanation. The chain is built from TRBV2 and TRBJ1-1; TRBD1 matches 8 bases. CDR3 size: 13 residues. The germline CDR1 and CDR2 sequences are SNHLY and FYNNEI. After removal of 6 bases from V and 4 bases from J, the junction contained 4 bases not matched to a gene. The CDR3 sequence is CASRGQARTEAFI. CDR3 bases: TGTGCCAGCAGGGGACAGGCTCGCACTGAAGCTTTCATT.

In this sample, this clonotype turned up a few times. The rearrangement links TRBV20-1 to TRBJ1-2; D is perhaps TRBD1 (6 bases). Germline lookup yields CDR1 DFQATT and CDR2 SNEGSKA (reference sequence). V was clipped by 6 bases and J by 3 bases, with 14 bases between them. The CDR3 consists of 13 residues. For the CDR3, the DNA is TGCAGTGCCGAGACAGGCGTTTACTATGGCTACACCTTC. The encoded protein is CSAETGVYYGYTF.

The chain uses TRBV12-5 and TRBJ2-1, with 9 nucleotides matching TRBD1. The CDR3 extends over 15 amino acids. Losses at the gene ends were 6 bases for V and 3 bases for J; bases not matched to a gene: 6. The germline gives CDR1 LGHNT, CDR2 FRNRAP. The CDR3 protein is CASGKGQGDYNEQFF. For the CDR3, the DNA is TGTGCTAGTGGCAAGGGACAGGGAGACTACAATGAGCAGTTCTTC.